The clone carrying this TCR beta chain was detected once. The antigen is unknown. The sample originates from a study of cytomegalovirus exposure and HLA in healthy donors. Background on the study: A prior study identified 110 million or so unique TCR beta sequences from about 179 million T cells.

Findings of the study overall: In a later analysis, donors in an Asian-associated ancestry cluster reportedly had fewer N-insertions in productive TCRs than the cohort mean. It was in a later analysis that TCR association rates were seen to vary by HLA locus, highest for DRB1 and lowest for HLA-C.

Primers: 60 Vbeta forward and 13 Jbeta reverse. The method was immunoSEQ multiplex PCR; TCRdb's version includes in-frame clones alone and lacks a portion of them. This table holds roughly 150,000 clones, around 77% found once. V was clipped by 1 base and J by 0 bases, with 11 bases between them. The CDR3 extends over 15 amino acids. Germline CDR1 is SGHDT and CDR2 is YYEEEE. The clonotype comes from a man between 25 and 39 years old in good health and CMV-seronegative. This chain links TRBV5-6 with TRBJ2-7; D uncertain. The sequencing input was PBMCs. CDR3: CASSLSTLSSYEQYF. DNA for the CDR3: TGTGCCAGCAGCTTGTCTACCCTAAGCTCCTACGAGCAGTACTTC.